These T cell receptor beta chains were read from a single sample in a study of shared clonotypes between healthy human individuals. TCRdb keeps only in-frame clones here, not all; method: immunoSEQ multiplex PCR. The sample records roughly 520,000 clones, about 96% being singletons. The sample taken for sequencing was naive CD4+ T cells sorted from blood. These receptors all stem from a woman aged 25 to 39 in good health. Each CDR3 is given with its conserved first and last residue. D genes are given only for firm matches. Rows may omit the clone size; those that give it use once, few, many or a size class.

CDR3 DNA: TGTGCCAGTAGGGAAAGCGGGAGAGGTGGCACCGGGGAGCTGTTTTTT; CDR3 protein: CASRESGRGGTGELFF; clone size: once; V gene: TRBV19; D gene: TRBD2; J gene: TRBJ2-2
CDR3 DNA: TGTGCCAGCAGGGTTGGACTAGCGGGCACAGATACGCAGTATTTT; CDR3 protein: CASRVGLAGTDTQYF; clone size: once; V gene: TRBV2; D gene: TRBD2; J gene: TRBJ2-3
CDR3 DNA: TGTGCCAGCAGTTCCCCTGAAGCTTTCTTT; CDR3 protein: CASSSPEAFF; clone size: .; V gene: TRBV28; D gene: .; J gene: TRBJ1-1
CDR3 DNA: TGTGCCAGCAGTTCTAGGGACACCCGTCTGCCCCAGCATTTT; CDR3 protein: CASSSRDTRLPQHF; clone size: .; V gene: TRBV27; D gene: .; J gene: TRBJ1-5
CDR3 DNA: TGTGCCAGCAGTCTTGTCCCCCCGACAGGCGTTAATGAAAAACTGTTTTTT; CDR3 protein: CASSLVPPTGVNEKLFF; clone size: .; V gene: TRBV28; D gene: .; J gene: TRBJ1-4
CDR3 DNA: TGCAGCGCCTCCGGGACAGGGGACGAGCAGTACTTC; CDR3 protein: CSASGTGDEQYF; clone size: .; V gene: TRBV29-1; D gene: TRBD1; J gene: TRBJ2-7
CDR3 DNA: TGCGCCAGCAGTGAGTCGCCAGGGATATACGAGCAGTACTTC; CDR3 protein: CASSESPGIYEQYF; clone size: once; V gene: TRBV10-1; D gene: .; J gene: TRBJ2-7
CDR3 DNA: TGTGCCAGCAGCTTCGCAGGAAAAGAGACCCAGTACTTC; CDR3 protein: CASSFAGKETQYF; clone size: .; V gene: TRBV7-9; D gene: .; J gene: TRBJ2-5
CDR3 DNA: TGTGCCAGTAGTATACACCCAGCGCTAGCGGGAGAGTCCTACGAGCAGTACTTC; CDR3 protein: CASSIHPALAGESYEQYF; clone size: .; V gene: TRBV19; D gene: TRBD2; J gene: TRBJ2-7
CDR3 DNA: TGCGCCAGCAGTGGGGGCCCCCAAAGACCCTACGAGCAGTACTTC; CDR3 protein: CASSGGPQRPYEQYF; clone size: once; V gene: TRBV10-1; D gene: .; J gene: TRBJ2-7
CDR3 DNA: TGTGCCAGCAGTCCTACGGTTAGGGGAAACACCGGGGAGCTGTTTTTT; CDR3 protein: CASSPTVRGNTGELFF; clone size: .; V gene: TRBV27; D gene: .; J gene: TRBJ2-2
CDR3 DNA: TGTGCCAGCAGCTTGGTTCAGGGGGTTGCCGGGGAGCTGTTTTTT; CDR3 protein: CASSLVQGVAGELFF; clone size: .; V gene: TRBV5-5; D gene: TRBD1; J gene: TRBJ2-2
CDR3 DNA: TGTGCCACCAGCAGAGATATGGGTCCTGGAAACACCATATATTTT; CDR3 protein: CATSRDMGPGNTIYF; clone size: once; V gene: TRBV15; D gene: .; J gene: TRBJ1-3
CDR3 DNA: TGTGCCAGCAGGGACAGGGTGAACACTGAAGCTTTCTTT; CDR3 protein: CASRDRVNTEAFF; clone size: .; V gene: TRBV27; D gene: TRBD1; J gene: TRBJ1-1
CDR3 DNA: TGTGCCTGGTCGTACTACGGGAGGACCTACAATGAGCAGTTCTTC; CDR3 protein: CAWSYYGRTYNEQFF; clone size: .; V gene: TRBV30; D gene: TRBD2; J gene: TRBJ2-1
CDR3 DNA: TGTGCCAGCTCACCACTGGGAGAGGGGGGGAGCACTGAAGCTTTCTTT; CDR3 protein: CASSPLGEGGSTEAFF; clone size: .; V gene: TRBV18; D gene: .; J gene: TRBJ1-1
CDR3 DNA: TGTGCCAGCAGATTGGATCCGGGAACTCAGTTCTTC; CDR3 protein: CASRLDPGTQFF; clone size: .; V gene: TRBV6-5; D gene: .; J gene: TRBJ2-1
CDR3 DNA: TGCGCCAGCAGTGAGTCTTGGAGCTCCTACAATGAGCAGTTCTTC; CDR3 protein: CASSESWSSYNEQFF; clone size: .; V gene: TRBV10-1; D gene: .; J gene: TRBJ2-1
CDR3 DNA: TGTGCCAGCAGTGAATATGGCGGGAGCTCCTACAATGAGCAGTTCTTC; CDR3 protein: CASSEYGGSSYNEQFF; clone size: .; V gene: TRBV25-1; D gene: TRBD2; J gene: TRBJ2-1
CDR3 DNA: TGTGCCGCTCGGCTTTCGGGAGGGCCTGGCAATGAGCAGTTCTTC; CDR3 protein: CAARLSGGPGNEQFF; clone size: .; V gene: TRBV27; D gene: TRBD2; J gene: TRBJ2-1
CDR3 DNA: TGTGCCAGCACTAAAATAGCGGGCCTGGGTCCAGATACGCAGTATTTT; CDR3 protein: CASTKIAGLGPDTQYF; clone size: .; V gene: TRBV2; D gene: TRBD2; J gene: TRBJ2-3